The 26 T cell receptor beta chains presented below share a single source sample, sequenced in a study of T-cell reconstitution after alpha-beta-depleted transplantation in children. Preparing the TCRbeta library involved the use of unique molecular identifiers. MiXCR, run by TCRdb on the PCR reads, gives a single entry per CDR3 protein. This table holds approximately 430,000 distinct CDR3 sequences, under 20% found once. The starting material was PBMCs, mostly from graft donor cells, obtained 360 days after TCRalphabeta/CD19-depleted stem cell transplant. These receptor sequences come from a boy under three years old who had a stem cell transplant for Wiskott-Aldrich syndrome, so the T cells may come from the graft donor.

The CDR3 loop is CASAGPSLGTLEKLFF. CDR3 DNA: TGTGCCAGCGCCGGACCCAGCCTCGGGACACTTGAAAAACTGTTTTTT. V gene TRBV6-1 combines with J gene TRBJ1-4, with D possibly TRBD1 on 6 matching bases. The V gene's germline CDR1 is MNHNS and CDR2 SASEGT. V gave up 8 bases and J gave up 7 bases, with 23 bases separating them. The CDR3 sequence is 16 residues long.

This chain uses TRBV12-3 or TRBV12-4 with TRBJ2-3; 8 nucleotides line up with TRBD2. V lost 6 bases to trimming and J lost 1 base; unmatched junction nucleotides: 6. There are 15 residues in the CDR3. The CDR3 sequence: CASRRLSGGTDTQYF. For the CDR3, the DNA is TGTGCCAGCAGGAGGCTTAGCGGGGGCACAGATACGCAGTATTTT.

This clonotype was counted between two and nine times. The chain recombines TRBV7-9 with TRBJ2-7, with no clear D. The germline V and J ends were trimmed by 1 base and 8 bases, with 9 bases remaining between them. The CDR3 contains 12 residues. CDR1 and CDR2 from the germline V gene are SEHNR and FQNEAQ (reference sequence). The CDR3 DNA reads TGTGCCAGCAGCTTAGTCCCAGACAAGCAGTACTTC. It codes for CASSLVPDKQYF.

V usage is TRBV29-1 and J usage is TRBJ2-5, with 7 bases identical to TRBD2. Germline CDR1 reads SQVTM; CDR2 reads ANQGSEA. The CDR3 covers 16 residues. The trim removed 6 bases at V and 2 bases at J, leaving 15 bases unmatched. The CDR3 region is CSVPPGGGNTQETQYF. The CDR3 nucleotides read TGCAGCGTACCCCCTGGGGGAGGGAATACGCAAGAGACCCAGTACTTC.

This clonotype was recorded a few times. The chain is built from TRBV9 and TRBJ1-1; D ambiguous. The CDR3 is made up of 14 amino acids. The germline V and J ends were trimmed by 2 bases and 2 bases, with 10 bases remaining between them. From germline, CDR1 is SGDLS and CDR2 YYNGEE. The DNA of the CDR3 is TGTGCCAGCAGCGTCTCCCCTCACAACACTGAAGCTTTCTTT. It encodes CASSVSPHNTEAFF.

This rearrangement joins TRBV7-2 to TRBJ2-2; D possibly matches TRBD1 or TRBD2 (5 bases each). CDR3 size: 16 residues. Germline V gives CDR1 SGHTA, CDR2 FQGNSA. V gave up 5 bases and J gave up 4 bases, with 17 bases separating them. CDR3 region: CASSPRGGEGTGELFF. The DNA of the CDR3 is TGTGCCAGCAGCCCTCGTGGGGGAGAGGGCACCGGGGAGCTGTTTTTT. The full variable domain, completed using reference TRBV7-2 and TRBJ2-2, is GAGVSQSPSNKVTEKGKDVELRCDPISGHTALYWYRQSLGQGLEFLIYFQGNSAPDKSGLPSDRFSAERTGGSVSTLTIQRTQQEDSAVYLCASSPRGGEGTGELFFGEGSRLTVL.

This clonotype was detected a few times. V gene TRBV4-2 combines with J gene TRBJ2-7; D is perhaps TRBD1 (5 bases). The germline V and J ends were trimmed by 4 bases and 2 bases, with 9 bases remaining between them. Germline values: CDR1 LGHNA, CDR2 YNFKEQ. There are 13 residues in the CDR3. For the CDR3, the DNA is TGTGCCAGCAGCCGACAGCGAACCTACGAGCAGTACTTC. The encoded protein is CASSRQRTYEQYF.

The CDR3 nucleotides are TGCAGTCGGGGGGGCCCAGCTTTTGAAGAGACCCAGTACTTC. It yields the protein CSRGGPAFEETQYF. This chain connects TRBV20-1 to TRBJ2-5, with 8 bases identical to TRBD2. Trimming removed 8 bases from V and 3 bases from J; junction bases left unmatched: 11. The CDR3 loop spans 14 amino acids. Germline V lookup: CDR1 DFQATT, CDR2 SNEGSKA (reference sequence).

V usage is TRBV12-3 or TRBV12-4 and J usage is TRBJ1-1, with D unclear. This CDR3 has 13 amino acids. The ends were cut back, 5 bases at V and 2 bases at J, with 9 bases in the middle. The DNA for the CDR3 is TGTGCCAGCAGTGTCTCAATAAACACTGAAGCTTTCTTT. Translated, it gives CASSVSINTEAFF.

This clonotype was recorded a few times. A read error may produce the germline difference seen at one junction end. The CDR3 DNA reads as TGTGCCAGCAGAGAAGCCACCGGGGAGCTGTTTTTT. Translation gives CASREATGELFF. The chain is built from TRBV2 and TRBJ2-2; D unresolved. The CDR3 loop spans 12 amino acids. The V gene's germline CDR1 is SNHLY and CDR2 FYNNEI.

This clonotype was detected ten times or more. A junction boundary mismatches the germline segment, possibly from a read error. The chain uses TRBV5-1 and TRBJ2-7, with D perhaps matching TRBD2 (6 bases). The CDR3 has 13 residues. CDR1 and CDR2 from the germline V gene are SGHRS and YFSETQ. CDR3 protein: CASSFGGSYEQYF. The DNA for the CDR3 is TGTGCCAGCAGCTTCGGAGGGTCCTACGAGCAGTACTTC.

The chain joins TRBV4-1 to TRBJ2-7; D gene unclear. The length of the CDR3 is 14 residues. Germline V gene sequence: CDR1 MGHRA, CDR2 YSYEKL. The V end was cut by 1 base, the J end by 7 bases, with 14 bases between. The CDR3 region is CASSQAPKWWEQYF. Here the CDR3 DNA reads TGCGCCAGCAGCCAAGCCCCCAAGTGGTGGGAGCAGTACTTC.

This clonotype showed up just a few times. The V gene is TRBV7-8, the J gene TRBJ2-5; D is unresolved. The CDR3 length is 17 residues. Germline CDR1 SGHVS, CDR2 FQNEAQ. Trimming shortened V by 0 bases and J by 0 bases, and 14 bases separated the two germline ends. The CDR3 protein is CASSLARRSIYQETQYF. CDR3 sequence (DNA): TGTGCCAGCAGCTTAGCGAGGCGCAGCATATACCAAGAGACCCAGTACTTC.

This clonotype was seen more than once but under ten times. The chain is built from TRBV11-3 and TRBJ2-5, with 9 positions matching TRBD1. CDR3 length equals 16 residues. Germline V gene lookup returns CDR1 SGHNT and CDR2 YENEEA. V trimming: 3 bases; J trimming: 9 bases; junction bases outside the gene matches: 14. In DNA form, the CDR3 reads TGTGCCAGCAGCTTCGGGACAGGGTCCCAAGGGGGGGCCCAGTACTTC. The encoded protein is CASSFGTGSQGGAQYF.

This clonotype was seen a handful of times. The V and J genes are TRBV21-1 and TRBJ2-7. TRBV21-1 is a pseudogene. CDR3 length: 16 residues. The CDR3 spells CASSKEEDRNSYEQYF. CDR3 DNA sequence: TGTGCCAGCAGCAAAGAGGAAGACCGAAACTCCTACGAGCAGTACTTC.

This clonotype was recorded a few times. The J gene is TRBJ2-1, the V gene TRBV10-3, with D possibly being TRBD1 (6 bases). The germline CDR1 and CDR2 sequences are ENHRY and SYGVKD. V dropped 1 base and J dropped 8 bases, with 12 bases sitting between them. The CDR3 has 14 residues. The CDR3 loop reads CAISEFRGRDEQFF. DNA for the CDR3: TGTGCCATCAGTGAGTTCAGGGGACGGGATGAGCAGTTCTTC.

The V and J genes are TRBV2 and TRBJ1-2; 9 bases line up with TRBD1. The CDR3 length is 17 residues. Germline-derived CDR1 and CDR2 are SNHLY and FYNNEI. V dropped 6 bases and J dropped 4; count of bases not matched to a gene: 15. CDR3 nucleotides: TGTGCCAGCAGATCATACAACCCGGGACAGGGTACCTATGGCTACACCTTC. Protein product: CASRSYNPGQGTYGYTF.

The chain recombines TRBV12-3 or TRBV12-4 with TRBJ2-1; possibly TRBD1 for D (6 bases). The V end lost 5 bases, the J end lost 2 bases, and 10 bases lay between the germline ends. The CDR3 runs 14 residues. The CDR3 loop is CASSLQGAYNEQFF. CDR3 coding DNA: TGTGCCAGCAGTCTACAGGGCGCCTACAATGAGCAGTTCTTC.

This clonotype was picked up many times. The chain joins TRBV29-1 to TRBJ2-1; 7 bases line up with TRBD1. CDR1 and CDR2 (germline): SQVTM, ANQGSEA. The trim removed 5 bases at V and 8 bases at J, leaving 15 bases unmatched. The CDR3 is made up of 15 amino acids. The CDR3 sequence: CSVKGRTGGWDEQFF. The CDR3 bases are TGCAGCGTTAAGGGCAGGACAGGAGGTTGGGATGAGCAGTTCTTC.

The chain links TRBV4-3 to TRBJ2-5; D possibly corresponds to TRBD1 (5 bases). CDR3 length: 15 residues. The germline V and J ends were trimmed by 0 bases and 5 bases, with 13 bases remaining between them. Germline V lookup: CDR1 LGHNA, CDR2 YSLEER. The CDR3 DNA sequence: TGCGCCAGCAGCCAAGATTTGGGGCTTTTCGAGACCCAGTACTTC. Translating it yields CASSQDLGLFETQYF.

This clonotype has just a few counts. This rearrangement joins TRBV20-1 to TRBJ2-5; D might be TRBD2 (5 bases). The germline CDR1 and CDR2 sequences are DFQATT and SNEGSKA (reference sequence). The CDR3 length is 12 residues. Trimming removed 3 bases at V and 5 bases at J, with 10 bases between. The CDR3 here is CSARRSGETQYF. DNA for the CDR3: TGCAGTGCTAGGAGGTCGGGGGAGACCCAGTACTTC.

The rearrangement joins TRBV29-1 to TRBJ2-3; TRBD2 aligns across 7 bases. Germline V lookup: CDR1 SQVTM, CDR2 ANQGSEA. Losses at the gene ends were 5 bases for V and 3 bases for J; bases not matched to a gene: 11. There are 15 residues in the CDR3. CDR3 amino acids: CSVTGPGGGTDTQYF. The CDR3 DNA is TGCAGCGTTACTGGGCCGGGAGGAGGAACAGATACGCAGTATTTT.

This clonotype has more than one count but fewer than ten. J is TRBJ1-4 and V is TRBV7-2, with D perhaps matching TRBD1 (6 bases). The CDR3 is 15 amino acids. From germline, CDR1 is SGHTA and CDR2 FQGNSA. V lost 5 bases to trimming and J lost 8 bases, with 18 bases between them. The CDR3 spells CASSPQTGYVEKLFF. The CDR3 DNA follows: TGTGCCAGCAGCCCCCAGACAGGCTACGTGGAAAAACTGTTTTTT.

This clonotype has more than one count but fewer than ten. The chain recombines TRBV20-1 with TRBJ2-2; D remains ambiguous. This CDR3 contains 14 residues. V dropped 0 bases and J dropped 1 base, with 6 bases sitting between them. Germline values: CDR1 DFQATT, CDR2 SNEGSKA (reference sequence). The CDR3 sequence is CSARDGENTGELFF. CDR3 sequence (DNA): TGCAGTGCTAGAGATGGGGAGAACACCGGGGAGCTGTTTTTT.

The sample holds a few counts of this clonotype. The V gene is TRBV3-1, the J gene TRBJ1-2; 8 nucleotides match TRBD1. Germline V CDR1 and CDR2: LGHDT, YNNKEL (reference sequence). V shed 4 bases, J shed 7 bases, and the junction held 8 bases outside the gene matches. The CDR3 contains 14 residues. Here the CDR3 DNA reads TGTGCCAGCAGCCCCCTCAGGGGGCAGGGTGGCTACACCTTC. Its translation: CASSPLRGQGGYTF.

The chain links TRBV7-2 to TRBJ2-7, with a possible D match to TRBD2 (5 bases). V shed 4 bases and J shed 4 bases, with 11 bases lying between them. The CDR3 covers 13 residues. The germline CDR1 and CDR2 sequences are SGHTA and FQGNSA. CDR3 in amino acids: CASSSQAVYEQYF. In DNA form, the CDR3 reads TGTGCCAGCAGCTCCCAAGCGGTTTACGAGCAGTACTTC. Using reference TRBV7-2 and TRBJ2-7 for the parts outside the CDR3, the full variable domain is GAGVSQSPSNKVTEKGKDVELRCDPISGHTALYWYRQSLGQGLEFLIYFQGNSAPDKSGLPSDRFSAERTGGSVSTLTIQRTQQEDSAVYLCASSSQAVYEQYFGPGTRLTVT.